This entry lists 4 T cell receptor beta chains sequenced from one sample in a study of radiotherapy plus CTLA-4 blockade in lung cancer. Here immunoSEQ multiplex PCR was the method, and the copy in TCRdb shows in-frame clones only, minus some. The profile shows approximately 89,000 clones, 60% to 85% of them singletons. The source material was peripheral blood, sampled from a patient treated with radiotherapy plus ipilimumab. These receptors were collected from a human donor with non-small cell lung cancer who had a partial response to radiotherapy plus ipilimumab. Some clones in this sample may be carry-over from other donors' samples.

The gene calls are TRBV7-3 and TRBJ2-3, with D maybe TRBD2 (7 bases). V was pared by 4 bases and J by 2 bases, with 22 bases between. This CDR3 has 18 amino acids. The germline CDR1 and CDR2 sequences are SGHTA and FQGTGA. The CDR3 region has the DNA TGTGCCAGCAGCTCCCCGAGGGGGGGGCAATATTCCACAGATACGCAGTATTTT. Translated: CASSSPRGGQYSTDTQYF.

The rearrangement uses TRBV5-1 and TRBJ2-7, with a possible D match to TRBD1 (8 bases). With 4 bases removed from V and 1 base from J, the gap between germline ends came to 15 bases. The CDR3 totals 15 residues. Looked up from germline, CDR1 is SGHRS and CDR2 is YFSETQ. CDR3 sequence: CASSLTGGGSYEQYF. In nucleotides, the CDR3 is TGCGCCAGCAGCCTCACAGGGGGGGGGTCCTACGAGCAGTACTTC.

The CDR3 DNA reads as TGTGCCAGCAGCTTAATGCTCGGGGACACTGAAGCTTTCTTT. This sequence encodes CASSLMLGDTEAFF. The chain recombines TRBV7-9 with TRBJ1-1, with D hard to call. V lost 2 bases and J 3 bases, leaving 10 bases between the germline ends. The CDR3 covers 14 residues. Looked up from germline, CDR1 is SEHNR and CDR2 is FQNEAQ (reference sequence). Drawing the rest from reference TRBV7-9 and TRBJ1-1, the complete variable domain is DTGVSQNPRHKITKRGQNVTFRCDPISEHNRLYWYRQTLGQGPEFLTYFQNEAQLEKSRLLSDRFSAERPKGSFSTLEIQRTEQGDSAMYLCASSLMLGDTEAFFGQGTRLTVV.

V gene TRBV2 combines with J gene TRBJ2-3; tentative D call: TRBD2 (6 bases). Trimming pared 6 bases from V and 6 bases from J, leaving 19 bases between. Germline V gives CDR1 SNHLY, CDR2 FYNNEI. The CDR3 extends over 15 amino acids. The CDR3 sequence: CASRPAGGGGDTQYF. The CDR3 DNA reads as TGTGCCAGCAGGCCCGCGGGTGGGGGAGGTGATACGCAGTATTTT.